Each of the 27 T cell receptor beta chains below was sequenced from the same sample in a study of CD8 T cells in ankylosing spondylitis. TCRdb recomputed calls from the 5' RACE reads with MiXCR, one row per CDR3 protein. The profile shows nearly 250,000 distinct CDR3 sequences, 32% of them singletons. Sequenced material: blood, either unsorted or a sorted T cell fraction (not recorded which). These receptors all come from a male donor with ankylosing spondylitis or in good health (not recorded which).

This clonotype has ten or more counts. This chain joins TRBV6-5 and TRBJ2-1; D gene uncertain. V was trimmed by 5 bases and J by 5 bases, leaving 7 bases between them. This CDR3 comprises 12 residues. Germline V gives CDR1 MNHEY, CDR2 SVGAGI. As DNA, the CDR3 is TGTGCCAGCAGTGCAGATGACAATGAGCAGTTCTTC. Protein sequence: CASSADDNEQFF.

This rearrangement joins TRBV11-2 to TRBJ2-1; D not resolved. Germline CDR1 and CDR2: SGHAT and FQNNGV. Trimming pared 1 base from V and 5 bases from J, leaving 9 bases between. The CDR3 runs 14 residues. CDR3 loop: CASSLGYDDNEQFF. The CDR3, as DNA: TGTGCCAGCAGCTTAGGGTATGACGACAATGAGCAGTTCTTC.

The gene calls are TRBV4-1 and TRBJ2-3, with 7 bases aligning to TRBD1. J lost 4 bases, V lost 2 bases, and 6 bases had no gene match. This CDR3 region has 15 residues. Looked up from germline, CDR1 is MGHRA and CDR2 is YSYEKL. CDR3 residues: CASSQSQGSSDTQYF. CDR3 nucleotide sequence: TGCGCCAGCAGCCAATCACAGGGGTCATCAGATACGCAGTATTTT.

The chain couples TRBV11-2 to TRBJ2-1; D gene ambiguous. The germline V gene has CDR1 SGHAT and CDR2 FQNNGV. Deletions cut 1 base from V and 8 bases from J, with 9 bases between. The CDR3 totals 13 residues. The CDR3 reads CASSLVFMDEQFF. The CDR3 DNA reads as TGTGCCAGCAGCTTAGTATTTATGGATGAGCAGTTCTTC.

This clonotype was seen at least ten times. The chain employs TRBV20-1 and TRBJ2-1, with D possibly matching TRBD2 (5 bases). Germline V lookup: CDR1 DFQATT, CDR2 SNEGSKA (reference sequence). V was pared by 2 bases and J by 5 bases, with 10 bases between. CDR3 size: 13 residues. CDR3 in DNA: TGCAGTGCTAGAAGTTTGCGGGACAATGAGCAGTTCTTC. This translates into CSARSLRDNEQFF.

The V and J genes are TRBV7-9 and TRBJ2-5; 12 bases are a match to TRBD1. V was clipped by 5 bases and J by 5 bases; unmatched bases: 6. Germline V gene sequence: CDR1 SEHNR, CDR2 FQNEAQ (reference sequence). The CDR3 has 15 amino acids. CDR3: CASSAGQGALETQYF. The DNA for the CDR3 is TGTGCCAGCAGCGCGGGACAGGGGGCCTTGGAGACCCAGTACTTC.

This clonotype was seen only a few times. The rearrangement links TRBV10-2 to TRBJ2-7; 7 nucleotides match TRBD2. This CDR3 region has 14 residues. Germline V gene data show CDR1 as WSHSY and CDR2 as SAAADI. The junction had 5 bases not matched to a gene; V was cut back by 4 bases and J by 2 bases. The CDR3 region is CASSAQAGAYEQYF. The CDR3 DNA reads TGCGCCAGCAGTGCTCAGGCGGGAGCCTACGAGCAGTACTTC.

This clonotype has a handful of counts. This chain uses TRBV6-1 with TRBJ1-5, with TRBD1 matching over 9 bases. J lost 6 bases, V lost 6 bases, and 9 bases had no gene match. Germline V lookup: CDR1 MNHNS, CDR2 SASEGT. The CDR3 length is 15 residues. The CDR3, as DNA: TGTGCCAGCAGATCCCTAACAGGGGGCGCTCAGCCCCAGCATTTT. It yields the protein CASRSLTGGAQPQHF.

This clonotype has a handful of counts. The chain combines TRBV18 with TRBJ2-7, with a weak D call TRBD2 (5 bases). This CDR3 has 14 residues. Germline CDR1 and CDR2: KGHSH and LQKENI. V dropped 1 base and J dropped 4 bases, with 11 bases sitting between them. CDR3: CASSPRVGGYEQYF. The CDR3 nucleotides are TGTGCCAGCTCACCACGGGTAGGAGGTTACGAGCAGTACTTC.

The table lists this clonotype with a few counts. The chain joins TRBV9 to TRBJ1-2, with 10 bases lining up with TRBD1. Germline V gene data show CDR1 as SGDLS and CDR2 as YYNGEE. This CDR3 has 15 residues. V lost 4 bases and J lost 2; bases outside the gene matches: 5. The CDR3 region has the DNA TGTGCCAGCAGCCCCCGGACAGGGGGGAACTATGGCTACACCTTC. Amino acid sequence: CASSPRTGGNYGYTF.

The chain couples TRBV15 to TRBJ2-3; 10 nucleotides line up with TRBD1. V shed 4 bases, J shed 6 bases, and the junction held 7 bases outside the gene matches. The germline V gene has CDR1 LNHNV and CDR2 YYDKDF (reference sequence). The CDR3 sequence is 15 residues long. CDR3 sequence (DNA): TGTGCCACCAGCAAGGACAGGGGGTGGTGGGATACGCAGTATTTT. Translation gives CATSKDRGWWDTQYF.

The rearrangement joins TRBV5-6 to TRBJ1-3; TRBD1 is a possible D gene (6 bases). The V end lost 4 bases, the J end lost 2 bases, and 10 bases lay between the germline ends. Germline lookup yields CDR1 SGHDT and CDR2 YYEEEE. The CDR3 sequence is 14 residues long. CDR3 in DNA: TGTGCCAGCAGCACAGGGACACCTGGAAACACCATATATTTT. Translation gives CASSTGTPGNTIYF.

The chain combines TRBV27 with TRBJ1-1, with D perhaps matching TRBD1 (5 bases). Germline lookup yields CDR1 MNHEY and CDR2 SMNVEV (reference sequence). Trimming pared 5 bases from V and 1 base from J, leaving 11 bases between. This CDR3 is 14 amino acids long. In nucleotides, the CDR3 is TGTGCCAGCAGTCCAAGGGGCGGGAACACTGAAGCTTTCTTT. Its translation: CASSPRGGNTEAFF.

CDR3 sequence (DNA): TGCAGCGTTGAAGGGGGAGGGGCGACGGTGACCCAGTACTTC. Its protein is CSVEGGGATVTQYF. The rearrangement uses TRBV29-1 and TRBJ2-5; 7 positions agree with TRBD2. The CDR3 totals 14 residues. Germline values: CDR1 SQVTM, CDR2 ANQGSEA. The ends lost 1 base at V and 7 bases at J; junction bases unmatched: 9.

The V call is TRBV6-5, the J call TRBJ2-6; D is perhaps TRBD2 (5 bases). CDR1 MNHEY and CDR2 SVGAGI come from the germline V gene. V lost 5 bases to trimming and J lost 2 bases, with 19 bases between them. This CDR3 is built from 18 residues. The CDR3 nucleotides read TGTGCCAGCAGTAACCCCCCGGGGAGCTGGACTGGGGCCAACGTCCTGACTTTC. Amino acids: CASSNPPGSWTGANVLTF.

This clonotype has a handful of counts. The chain couples TRBV6-5 to TRBJ2-7, with D tentatively TRBD2 (7 bases). The CDR3 covers 15 residues. Trimming stripped 4 bases from V and 1 base from J, with 14 bases between. Germline loops: CDR1 MNHEY, CDR2 SVGAGI. DNA for the CDR3: TGTGCCAGCAGTTTAACAGGGAGGGGATCCTACGAGCAGTACTTC. Translating gives CASSLTGRGSYEQYF.

V and J are TRBV28 and TRBJ2-7; 8 nucleotides line up with TRBD1. CDR1 is MDHEN, CDR2 SYDVKM, per germline. The V segment lost 6 bases and the J segment 2 bases; nucleotides outside the gene matches: 15. CDR3 length: 17 residues. CDR3 nucleotide sequence: TGTGCCAGCAGCTCACCCGGAGGGACAGGTCCCGCCTACGAGCAGTACTTC. It specifies CASSSPGGTGPAYEQYF.

This rearrangement joins TRBV5-1 to TRBJ2-7; the match to TRBD2 covers 7 bases. Germline loops: CDR1 SGHRS, CDR2 YFSETQ. With V trimmed by 5 bases and J by 5 bases, 19 bases remained unmatched. The CDR3 length is 17 residues. The CDR3 loop reads CASSWGSAGDRIDEQYF. In DNA form, the CDR3 reads TGCGCCAGCAGTTGGGGCTCGGCGGGGGACCGGATCGACGAGCAGTACTTC.

CDR3: CASSHEAGGYNEQFF. CDR3 coding DNA: TGCGCCAGCAGCCATGAAGCGGGGGGCTACAATGAGCAGTTCTTC. This chain connects TRBV4-1 to TRBJ2-1, with 9 bases identical to TRBD2. Germline CDR1 reads MGHRA; CDR2 reads YSYEKL. The CDR3 spans 15 residues. Germline trimming cut 3 bases from V and 3 bases from J; bases unmatched to any gene: 3.

This chain connects TRBV5-1 to TRBJ1-1; TRBD1 might be the D (6 bases). Per the germline V gene, CDR1 is SGHRS and CDR2 is YFSETQ. This CDR3 contains 13 residues. V lost 4 bases, J lost 1 base, and 8 bases lay in between. CDR3 amino acids: CASSGQPNTEAFF. CDR3 in DNA: TGCGCCAGCAGCGGACAGCCGAACACTGAAGCTTTCTTT.

This clonotype has only one observation. The chain combines TRBV9 with TRBJ2-1; 11 nucleotides agree with TRBD2. The CDR3 is 13 amino acids. Germline V gene lookup returns CDR1 SGDLS and CDR2 YYNGEE. V lost 3 bases, J lost 9 bases, and 2 bases stayed unmatched. As DNA, the CDR3 is TGTGCCAGCAGCGCCGGACTAGCGGGTGAGCAGTTCTTC. Amino acid sequence: CASSAGLAGEQFF.

This clonotype has at least ten counts. This chain joins TRBV20-1 and TRBJ2-2; D unclear. The V gene's germline CDR1 is DFQATT and CDR2 SNEGSKA (reference sequence). The V gene lost 7 bases and the J gene lost 8 bases, with 17 bases spanning the gap. The CDR3 length is 13 residues. CDR3 bases: TGCAGTGGCCTACCCGATCTGACTGGGGAGCTGTTTTTT. This encodes CSGLPDLTGELFF.

This clonotype was counted only a few times. The chain links TRBV6-6 to TRBJ2-2, with TRBD2 as a possible D gene (5 bases). Germline V gives CDR1 MNHNY, CDR2 SVGAGI (reference sequence). The CDR3 length is 13 residues. Trimming pared 6 bases from V and 7 bases from J, leaving 12 bases between. DNA of the CDR3: TGTGCCAGCAGCTACGGACTGATCGGGGAGCTGTTTTTT. Protein product: CASSYGLIGELFF.

The DNA of the CDR3 is TGTGCCAGCAGTGGGTCCCCATTCATAGATACGCAGTATTTT. This codes for CASSGSPFIDTQYF. This rearrangement joins TRBV28 to TRBJ2-3; no firm D call. CDR3 length: 14 residues. V was clipped by 5 bases and J by 5 bases, with 14 bases between them. CDR1 is MDHEN, CDR2 SYDVKM, per germline.

V gene TRBV20-1 combines with J gene TRBJ2-1; 9 bases align to TRBD2. There are 17 residues in the CDR3. The V gene's germline CDR1 is DFQATT and CDR2 SNEGSKA (reference sequence). V shed 1 base and J 1 base; nucleotides not matched to a gene: 8. CDR3 coding DNA: TGCAGTGCTAGAGTGGGTAGCGGGGGCCGATCCTACAATGAGCAGTTCTTC. Amino acid sequence: CSARVGSGGRSYNEQFF.

In its sample, this clonotype was seen many times. The rearrangement joins TRBV29-1 to TRBJ1-2; 7 bases match TRBD1. The germline gives CDR1 SQVTM, CDR2 ANQGSEA. V shed 7 bases and J 3 bases; nucleotides not matched to a gene: 2. This CDR3 has 11 amino acids. In nucleotides, the CDR3 is TGCAGCGGCGGACAGGACTATGGCTACACCTTC. This sequence encodes CSGGQDYGYTF.

The chain couples TRBV6-1 to TRBJ2-1; D is ambiguous. V was cut by 5 bases and J by 0 bases, with 14 bases left in between. Germline-derived CDR1 and CDR2 are MNHNS and SASEGT. The CDR3 extends over 16 amino acids. CDR3 coding DNA: TGTGCCAGCAGTCCAACCGGACGGAGCTCCTACAATGAGCAGTTCTTC. Translating it yields CASSPTGRSSYNEQFF.